This T cell receptor beta chain comes out of a study of blood T cell repertoires in COVID-19. This clone was seen once. Trimming stripped 3 bases from V and 7 bases from J, with 9 bases between. The CDR3 covers 12 residues. Here immunoSEQ multiplex PCR was the method, and the copy in TCRdb shows in-frame clones only, minus some. The data contain hundreds of thousands of clones, about 87% of them singletons. This chain links TRBV12-3 or TRBV12-4 with TRBJ1-1; D is possibly TRBD1 (6 bases). This TCR was recovered from a woman between 45 and 65 years old with COVID-19, enrolled during active disease. The sequencing input was peripheral blood. The CDR3 coding sequence is TGTGCCAGCAGTTTTCAGGGGAATGAAGCTTTCTTT. Protein product: CASSFQGNEAFF.